This T cell receptor beta chain was sequenced in a study of OX40 agonist ivuxolimab in advanced cancers. Looking at the study overall: While on treatment, patients had intravenous ivuxolimab at 0.01 to 10 mg/kg every 2 weeks. Of mixed ages from roughly 23 to 80 and averaging roughly 60 years, the group was just under 85% male. Overall study findings and caveats: Averaging showed that CD8+ T cells had more expanded clones than CD4+ did.

Sequencing used immunoSEQ multiplex PCR; TCRdb keeps in-frame clones, though not all of them. The repertoire holds around 78,000 clones, with about 84% as singletons. Autoimmune disease history or systemic immunosuppression disqualified patients. Remarks on this clone: The antigen remains unidentified.

The germline gives CDR1 LNHNV, CDR2 YYDKDF (reference sequence). The CDR3 totals 14 residues. The sample was CD4+ or CD8+ T cells sorted from blood, taken in a trial of the OX40 agonist ivuxolimab. The genes are TRBV15 and TRBJ2-5, with D tentatively TRBD2 (5 bases). TRBJ2-7 matches the DNA end more closely, so the J call is doubtful. This TCR was sampled from an adult with an advanced solid tumor such as melanoma, head and neck, liver or kidney cancer. CDR3 protein: CATSRDLLGNEQYF. The CDR3 region has the DNA TGTGCCACCAGCAGAGATCTACTAGGGAACGAGCAGTACTTC.